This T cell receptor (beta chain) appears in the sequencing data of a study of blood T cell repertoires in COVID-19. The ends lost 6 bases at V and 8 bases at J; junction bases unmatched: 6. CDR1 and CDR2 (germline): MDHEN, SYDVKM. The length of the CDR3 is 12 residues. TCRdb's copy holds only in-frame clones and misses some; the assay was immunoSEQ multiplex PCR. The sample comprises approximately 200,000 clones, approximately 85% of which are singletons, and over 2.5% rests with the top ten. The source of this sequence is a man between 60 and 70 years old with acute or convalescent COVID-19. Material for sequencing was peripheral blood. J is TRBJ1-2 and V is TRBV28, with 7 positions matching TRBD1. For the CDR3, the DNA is TGTGCCAGCAGCACGACAGGGCTCGGCTACACCTTC. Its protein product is CASSTTGLGYTF.